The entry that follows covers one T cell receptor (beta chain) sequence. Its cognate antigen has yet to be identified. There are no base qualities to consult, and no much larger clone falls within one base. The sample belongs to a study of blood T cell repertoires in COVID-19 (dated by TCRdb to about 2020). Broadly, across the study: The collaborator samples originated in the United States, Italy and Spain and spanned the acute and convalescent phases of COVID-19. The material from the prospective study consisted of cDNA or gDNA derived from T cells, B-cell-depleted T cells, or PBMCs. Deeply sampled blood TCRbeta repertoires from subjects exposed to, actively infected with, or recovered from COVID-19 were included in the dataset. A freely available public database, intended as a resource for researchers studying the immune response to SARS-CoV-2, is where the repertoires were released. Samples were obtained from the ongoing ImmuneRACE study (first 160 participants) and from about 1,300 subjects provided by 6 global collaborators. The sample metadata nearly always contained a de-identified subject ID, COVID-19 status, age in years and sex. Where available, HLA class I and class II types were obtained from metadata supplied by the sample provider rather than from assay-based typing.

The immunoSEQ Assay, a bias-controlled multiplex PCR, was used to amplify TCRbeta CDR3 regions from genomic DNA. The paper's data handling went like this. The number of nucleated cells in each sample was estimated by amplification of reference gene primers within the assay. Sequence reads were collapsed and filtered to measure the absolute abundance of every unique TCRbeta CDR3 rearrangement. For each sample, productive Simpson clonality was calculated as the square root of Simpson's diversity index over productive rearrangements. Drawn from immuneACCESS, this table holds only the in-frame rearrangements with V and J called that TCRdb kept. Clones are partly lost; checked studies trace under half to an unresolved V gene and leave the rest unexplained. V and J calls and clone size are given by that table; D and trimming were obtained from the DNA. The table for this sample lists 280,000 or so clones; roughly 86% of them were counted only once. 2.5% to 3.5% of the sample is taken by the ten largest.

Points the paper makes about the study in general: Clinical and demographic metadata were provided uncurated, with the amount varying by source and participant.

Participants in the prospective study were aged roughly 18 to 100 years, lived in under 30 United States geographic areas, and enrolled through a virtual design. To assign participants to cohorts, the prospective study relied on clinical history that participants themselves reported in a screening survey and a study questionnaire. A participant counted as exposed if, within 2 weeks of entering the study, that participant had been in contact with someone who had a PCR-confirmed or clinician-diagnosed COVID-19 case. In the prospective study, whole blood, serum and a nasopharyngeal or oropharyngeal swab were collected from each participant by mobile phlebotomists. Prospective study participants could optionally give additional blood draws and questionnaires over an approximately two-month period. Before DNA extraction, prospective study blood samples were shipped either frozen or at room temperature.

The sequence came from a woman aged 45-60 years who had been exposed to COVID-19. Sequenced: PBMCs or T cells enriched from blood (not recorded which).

The CDR3 protein is CASSLTGQGYGYTF. The DNA sequence reads TGTGCCAGCAGCTTAACGGGACAGGGGTATGGCTACACCTTC. Recombination linked TRBV7-6 to TRBJ1-2; TRBD1 lines up with 10 middle nucleotides. V ends up 2 bases short and J 5 bases short, with an unmatched junction base count of 2. CDR3 length: 14 amino acids, cysteine to phenylalanine. The entry retains the CDR3 DNA only, 42 bases that are in frame from base 1. As encoded in the germline V gene, CDR1 is SGHVS while CDR2 is FNYEAQ.